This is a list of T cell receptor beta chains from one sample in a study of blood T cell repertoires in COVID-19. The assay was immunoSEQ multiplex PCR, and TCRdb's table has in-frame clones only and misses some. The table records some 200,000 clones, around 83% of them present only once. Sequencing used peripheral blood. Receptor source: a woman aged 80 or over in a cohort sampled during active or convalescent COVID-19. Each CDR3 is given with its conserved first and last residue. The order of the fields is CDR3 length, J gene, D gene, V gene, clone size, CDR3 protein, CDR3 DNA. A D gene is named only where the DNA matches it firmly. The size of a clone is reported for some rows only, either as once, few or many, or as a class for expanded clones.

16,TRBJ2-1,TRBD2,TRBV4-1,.,CASSQGEGSTYNEQFF,TGCGCCAGCAGCCAAGGGGAGGGAAGTACGTACAATGAGCAGTTCTTC
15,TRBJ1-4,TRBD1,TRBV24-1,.,CATSDPRTGNEKLFF,TGTGCCACCAGTGACCCCCGGACAGGAAATGAAAAACTGTTTTTT
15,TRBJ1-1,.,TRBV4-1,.,CASSQLARFGTEAFF,TGCGCCAGCAGCCAACTCGCGAGATTCGGCACTGAAGCTTTCTTT
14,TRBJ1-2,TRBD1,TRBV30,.,CAWSPRDSYYGYTF,TGTGCCTGGAGTCCCAGGGACAGCTACTATGGCTACACCTTC
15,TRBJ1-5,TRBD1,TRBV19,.,CASSIEGQRYQPQHF,TGTGCCAGTAGTATAGAGGGACAGAGATATCAGCCCCAGCATTTT
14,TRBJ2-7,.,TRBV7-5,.,CARSGPESTGEQYF,TGTGCCAGAAGCGGCCCCGAGTCGACAGGCGAGCAGTACTTC
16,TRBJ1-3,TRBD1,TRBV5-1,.,CASSHIPDRDGNTIYF,TGCGCCAGCAGCCACATTCCGGACAGGGATGGAAACACCATATATTTT
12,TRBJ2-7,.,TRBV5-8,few,CARRTFFDEQYF,TGTGCCCGCCGCACATTCTTCGACGAGCAGTACTTC
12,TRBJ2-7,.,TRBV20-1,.,CSASKSSYEQYF,TGCAGTGCTAGTAAGAGCTCCTACGAGCAGTACTTC
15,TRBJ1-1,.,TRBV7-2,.,CASSSRTGLATEAFF,TGTGCCAGCAGCTCCCGGACTGGGTTGGCCACTGAAGCTTTCTTT
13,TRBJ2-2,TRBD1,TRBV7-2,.,CASSMTGPGELFF,TGTGCCAGCAGCATGACAGGGCCCGGGGAGCTGTTTTTT
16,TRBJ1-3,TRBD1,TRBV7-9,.,CASSVGTVFSGNTIYF,TGTGCCAGCAGCGTAGGGACAGTCTTTTCTGGAAACACCATATATTTT
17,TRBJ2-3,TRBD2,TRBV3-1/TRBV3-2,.,CASSSASLAGASDTQYF,TGTGCCAGCAGCTCCGCCTCACTAGCGGGAGCCTCAGATACGCAGTATTTT
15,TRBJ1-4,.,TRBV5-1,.,CASSLGSATNEKLFF,TGCGCCAGCAGCTTGGGGTCAGCAACTAATGAAAAACTGTTTTTT
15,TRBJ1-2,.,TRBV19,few,CASSIVAIEGYGYTF,TGTGCCAGTAGTATAGTAGCCATTGAGGGATATGGCTACACCTTC
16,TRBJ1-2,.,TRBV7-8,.,CASSSTGQSYGYGYTF,TGTGCCAGCAGCTCAACAGGACAGTCGTATGGGTATGGCTACACCTTC
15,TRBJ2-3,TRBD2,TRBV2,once,CASSGSGGAVDTQYF,TGTGCCAGCAGTGGGAGCGGGGGGGCCGTAGATACGCAGTATTTT
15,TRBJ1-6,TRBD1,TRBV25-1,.,CASSGPGQGHSPLHF,TGTGCCAGCAGTGGACCGGGACAGGGGCATTCACCCCTCCACTTT
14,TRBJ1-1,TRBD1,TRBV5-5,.,CASSWDRGIGEAFF,TGTGCCAGCAGCTGGGACAGGGGGATCGGTGAAGCTTTCTTT
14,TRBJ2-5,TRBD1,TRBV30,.,CAWRGDRYQETQYF,TGTGCCTGGAGGGGGGACAGGTACCAAGAGACCCAGTACTTC
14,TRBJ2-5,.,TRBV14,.,CASSQDLRQETQYF,TGTGCCAGCAGCCAAGACCTCCGCCAAGAGACCCAGTACTTC
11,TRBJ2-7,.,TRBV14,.,CASSLFYEQYF,TGTGCCAGCAGCCTATTCTACGAGCAGTACTTC
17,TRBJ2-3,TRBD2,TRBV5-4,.,CASSQRLAGISTDTQYF,TGTGCCAGCAGCCAAAGACTAGCGGGCATTAGCACAGATACGCAGTATTTT
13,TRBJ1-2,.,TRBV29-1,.,CSVITGTTYGYTF,TGCAGCGTTATAACCGGGACAACGTATGGCTACACCTTC
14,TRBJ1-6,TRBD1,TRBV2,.,CASSPGQGYSPLHF,TGTGCCAGCAGTCCGGGACAGGGGTATTCACCCCTCCACTTT
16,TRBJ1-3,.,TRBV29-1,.,CSVELRGGHSGNTIYF,TGCAGCGTTGAATTGCGCGGGGGTCACTCTGGAAACACCATATATTTT
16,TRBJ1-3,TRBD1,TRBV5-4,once,CASSLGAGGSGNTIYF,TGTGCCAGCAGCTTAGGGGCAGGGGGCTCTGGAAACACCATATATTTT
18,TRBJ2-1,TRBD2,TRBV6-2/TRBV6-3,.,CASSYPLLLAGGYNEQFF,TGTGCCAGCAGTTACCCCCTCCTACTAGCGGGGGGGTACAATGAGCAGTTCTTC
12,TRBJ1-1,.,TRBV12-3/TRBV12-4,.,CASSFAYTEAFF,TGTGCCAGCAGTTTCGCGTACACTGAAGCTTTCTTT
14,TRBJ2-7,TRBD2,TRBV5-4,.,CASSLGGGYGEQYF,TGTGCCAGCAGCCTCGGGGGGGGCTATGGGGAGCAGTACTTC
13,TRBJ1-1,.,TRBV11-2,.,CASSADGEPEAFF,TGTGCCAGCAGCGCCGACGGGGAGCCAGAAGCTTTCTTT
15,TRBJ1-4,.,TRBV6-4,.,CASSDSSRANEKLFF,TGTGCCAGCAGTGACTCTTCCAGGGCTAATGAAAAACTGTTTTTT
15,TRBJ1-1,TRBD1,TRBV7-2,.,CASSPDRVFSTEAFF,TGTGCCAGCAGTCCGGACAGGGTTTTTTCCACTGAAGCTTTCTTT
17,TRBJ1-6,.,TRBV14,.,CASSHASGSSYNSPLHF,TGTGCCAGCAGCCACGCATCGGGAAGCTCCTATAATTCACCCCTCCACTTT
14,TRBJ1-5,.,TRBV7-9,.,CASSSGAWDQPQHF,TGTGCCAGCAGCTCAGGGGCTTGGGATCAGCCCCAGCATTTT
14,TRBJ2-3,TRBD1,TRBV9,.,CASSVDQGVDTQYF,TGTGCCAGCAGCGTAGACCAGGGGGTCGATACGCAGTATTTT
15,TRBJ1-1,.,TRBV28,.,CASSPRIRGRAEAFF,TGTGCCAGCAGCCCCCGGATTCGAGGCAGAGCTGAAGCTTTCTTT
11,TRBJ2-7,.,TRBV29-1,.,CSVDPGDEQYF,TGCAGCGTTGATCCCGGGGACGAGCAGTACTTC
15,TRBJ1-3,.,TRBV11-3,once,CASSSWTGTGNTIYF,TGTGCCAGCAGCTCATGGACGGGAACTGGAAACACCATATATTTT
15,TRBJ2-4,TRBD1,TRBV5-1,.,CASSGTASAKNIQYF,TGCGCCAGCAGTGGGACAGCCTCAGCCAAAAACATTCAGTACTTC
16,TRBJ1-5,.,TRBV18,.,CASSPSTMNSNQPQHF,TGTGCCAGCTCACCAAGCACCATGAATAGCAATCAGCCCCAGCATTTT
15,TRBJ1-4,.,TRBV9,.,CASSSRGAGNEKLFF,TGTGCCAGCAGTTCCCGGGGGGCCGGTAATGAAAAACTGTTTTTT
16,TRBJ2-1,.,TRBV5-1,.,CASSLMDTSSYNEQFF,TGCGCCAGCAGCTTAATGGACACGAGCTCCTACAATGAGCAGTTCTTC
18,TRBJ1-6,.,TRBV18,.,CASSPTGRGNLINSPLHF,TGTGCCAGCTCACCGACGGGAAGGGGGAACCTAATAAATTCACCCCTCCACTTT
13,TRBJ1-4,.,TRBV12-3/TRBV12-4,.,CASSLQGYEKLFF,TGTGCCAGCAGTTTACAGGGATATGAAAAACTGTTTTTT
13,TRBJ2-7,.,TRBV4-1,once,CASSQAGLGEQYF,TGCGCCAGCAGCCAAGCAGGACTTGGCGAGCAGTACTTC
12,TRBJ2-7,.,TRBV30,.,CASRVNSYEQYF,TGTGCCTCCAGGGTAAACTCCTACGAGCAGTACTTC